This T cell receptor (beta chain) was sequenced in a study of human T cells and chemical hapten exposure. Time point meaning: patch test 1, 2 weeks after DPC sensitization. As for treatment: therapeutic diphenylcyclopropenone sensitization with weekly scalp DPC. Each patch test followed a blood draw. The donor pool consisted of alopecia patients aged 18 to 70 years, considered suitable for DPC. The ends were cut back, 6 bases at V and 4 bases at J, with 12 bases in the middle. The CDR3 is made up of 14 amino acids. TCRdb recomputed calls from the RACE reads with MiXCR, one row per CDR3 protein. The table lists 150,000 to 200,000 distinct CDR3 sequences, around 15% of them singletons, with about 1.8% in the top ten. This clonotype appeared a few times.

This rearrangement joins TRBV12-3 or TRBV12-4 to TRBJ2-2, with D maybe TRBD1 (6 bases). This specimen was whole blood, taken in connection with sensitization to the hapten diphenylcyclopropenone (DPC). The clonotype comes from a young woman with alopecia areata. Some clones in this sample may be carry-over from other donors' samples. The CDR3 protein is CASSPTGRTGELFF. DNA for the CDR3: TGTGCCAGCAGCCCCACAGGGCGCACCGGGGAGCTGTTTTTT.